Following are 14 T cell receptor beta chains from one sample sequenced in a study of somatic mutations in cytotoxic T cells in rheumatoid arthritis (dated 2017 in TCRdb). The library was produced with the immunoSEQ multiplex PCR assay. Held by TCRdb, this immuneACCESS table contains in-frame sequences only and omits some clones. Under half of the omission traces to an unresolved V gene where checked; the cause of the rest is unknown. The sample contains about 10,000 clones, around 75% of them found a single time. 38% of the sample is taken by the ten largest. Sequenced: CD8+ T cells sorted from blood. Source of these receptors: a man aged 55 to 70 in good health.

In this sample, this clone turned up once. The gene calls are TRBV15 and TRBJ2-6; a weak D match, TRBD1 (5 bases). Germline CDR1 reads LNHNV; CDR2 reads YYDKDF (reference sequence). The CDR3 length is 16 residues. Trimming stripped 5 bases from V and 0 bases from J, with 11 bases between. The CDR3 nucleotides are TGTGCCACCAGCGCATCAGACAGCTCTGGGGCCAACGTCCTGACTTTC. It is translated as CATSASDSSGANVLTF.

The V call is TRBV6-6, the J call TRBJ1-1; D remains ambiguous. The V end was cut by 8 bases, the J end by 3 bases, with 10 bases between. CDR1 is MNHNY, CDR2 SVGAGI, per germline (reference sequence). This CDR3 has 12 residues. The CDR3 is CASSFGDTEAFF. DNA for the CDR3: TGTGCCAGCTCATTCGGGGACACTGAAGCTTTCTTT.

The chain links TRBV4-2 to TRBJ2-7, with 7 nucleotides matching TRBD1. Germline V gene data show CDR1 as LGHNA and CDR2 as YNFKEQ. This CDR3 contains 15 residues. J lost 3 bases, V lost 4 bases, and 9 bases had no gene match. The chain's CDR3 is CASSPVHTGVYEQYF. The CDR3 region has the DNA TGTGCCAGCAGCCCCGTACATACAGGGGTCTACGAGCAGTACTTC.

The J gene is TRBJ2-7, the V gene TRBV2; no definite D call. From germline, CDR1 is SNHLY and CDR2 FYNNEI. V was clipped by 3 bases and J by 1 base, with 10 bases between them. The CDR3 loop spans 14 amino acids. The CDR3 DNA reads TGTGCCAGCAGTGACGTGACCAGTTCCTACGAGCAGTACTTC. This codes for CASSDVTSSYEQYF.

The chain uses TRBV5-6 and TRBJ2-7, with TRBD2 as a possible D gene (5 bases). The V end lost 3 bases, the J end lost 2 bases, and 6 bases lay between the germline ends. CDR3 length equals 12 residues. Germline CDR1 is SGHDT and CDR2 is YYEEEE. In DNA, the CDR3 is TGTGCCAGCAGCTCGGGGACCTACGAGCAGTACTTC. Translating gives CASSSGTYEQYF.

This chain uses TRBV6-5 with TRBJ2-7; tentatively, D is TRBD1 (5 bases). V was cut by 4 bases and J by 6 bases, with 13 bases left in between. CDR1 is MNHEY and CDR2 is SVGAGI in the germline V gene. The CDR3 is 13 residues long. The CDR3 loop is CASSWGPTSEQYF. Written as DNA, the CDR3 is TGTGCCAGCAGTTGGGGCCCAACCTCCGAGCAGTACTTC.

The CDR3 region is CASTLNGVRGEYF. The CDR3 coding sequence is TGTGCCAGCACCTTGAATGGCGTCCGCGGCGAGTACTTC. The chain recombines TRBV28 with TRBJ2-7; D is unresolved. Germline CDR1 is MDHEN and CDR2 is SYDVKM. Trimming shortened V by 7 bases and J by 11 bases, and 21 bases separated the two germline ends. The length of the CDR3 is 13 residues.

The rearrangement links TRBV5-1 to TRBJ2-7; 11 nucleotides align to TRBD1. This CDR3 comprises 14 residues. Germline assignment: CDR1 SGHRS and CDR2 YFSETQ. V lost 3 bases to trimming and J lost 5 bases; unmatched junction nucleotides: 4. The DNA of the CDR3 is TGCGCCAGCAGCTCAGGACAGGGGGCAGACGAGCAGTACTTC. It encodes CASSSGQGADEQYF.

This clone turned up a few times. The chain links TRBV4-3 to TRBJ1-5; weak D call: TRBD1 (6 bases). The V and J ends lost 1 base and 3 bases respectively, with 10 bases between them. Germline V gene data show CDR1 as LGHNA and CDR2 as YSLEER. The CDR3 runs to 15 residues. The CDR3 here is CASSQGTGFNQPQHF. In nucleotides, the CDR3 is TGCGCCAGCAGCCAAGGCACAGGGTTCAATCAGCCCCAGCATTTT.

The chain recombines TRBV6-6 with TRBJ1-1, with D possibly TRBD1 on 6 matching bases. Trimming took 6 bases from V and 2 from J, leaving 13 bases between them. The CDR3 spans 14 residues. Germline CDR1 MNHNY, CDR2 SVGAGI (reference sequence). CDR3 amino acids: CASRKTGYNTEAFF. The CDR3 DNA reads TGTGCCAGCAGGAAGACAGGTTATAACACTGAAGCTTTCTTT.

The rearrangement joins TRBV4-3 to TRBJ2-7, with 8 nucleotides matching TRBD1. Germline trimming cut 0 bases from V and 6 bases from J; bases unmatched to any gene: 4. The CDR3 is made up of 14 amino acids. In germline, CDR1 is LGHNA, CDR2 YSLEER. The CDR3 loop reads CASSQDLQGGEQYF. The CDR3 DNA sequence: TGCGCCAGCAGCCAAGATTTACAGGGGGGCGAGCAGTACTTC.

The genes are TRBV13 and TRBJ2-3, with D perhaps assigned TRBD1 or TRBD2 (5 bases each). The CDR3 extends over 13 amino acids. The germline V and J ends were trimmed by 5 bases and 4 bases, with 10 bases remaining between them. Germline CDR1 reads PRHDT; CDR2 reads FYEKMQ (reference sequence). The CDR3 DNA is TGTGCCAGCAGCCCGGGGACCTCAGATACGCAGTATTTT. This sequence encodes CASSPGTSDTQYF. The complete variable domain, with remaining parts taken from reference TRBV13 and TRBJ2-3, reads AAGVIQSPRHLIKEKRETATLKCYPIPRHDTVYWYQQGPGQDPQFLISFYEKMQSDKGSIPDRFSAQQFSDYHSELNMSSLELGDSALYFCASSPGTSDTQYFGPGTRLTVL.

The chain couples TRBV7-6 to TRBJ2-7; TRBD2 matches at 9 bases. There are 16 residues in the CDR3. With 5 bases clipped from V and 2 bases from J, the junction kept 10 bases outside the gene matches. Germline assignment: CDR1 SGHVS and CDR2 FNYEAQ. Written as DNA, the CDR3 is TGTGCCAGCAGCCCCAGCTATAGCGGGAGAACCTACGAGCAGTACTTC. It translates to CASSPSYSGRTYEQYF.

This clone was recorded a few times. This sequence joins TRBV28 and TRBJ2-3, with 11 positions matching TRBD2. V was pared by 3 bases and J by 2 bases, with 7 bases of the junction left unmatched. Germline CDR1 reads MDHEN; CDR2 reads SYDVKM. This CDR3 has 17 residues. The DNA for the CDR3 is TGTGCCAGCAGTTTGGGGCTAGCGGGGGGCTACACAGATACGCAGTATTTT. This sequence encodes CASSLGLAGGYTDTQYF. Together with reference TRBV28 and TRBJ2-3, the CDR3 gives the full variable domain: DVKVTQSSRYLVKRTGEKVFLECVQDMDHENMFWYRQDPGLGLRLIYFSYDVKMKEKGDIPEGYSVSREKKERFSLILESASTNQTSMYLCASSLGLAGGYTDTQYFGPGTRLTVL.